Listed below are T cell receptor beta chains from one sample, sequenced in a study of long-term antiretroviral therapy in people with HIV. Repertoires were generated with immunoSEQ multiplex PCR, while TCRdb's copy carries only in-frame clones and drops some. The table lists fewer than 20,000 clones, approximately 90% of them singletons. This material consisted of unsorted PBMCs, taken 6.9 years after starting antiretroviral therapy. Every receptor here comes from a man aged 50 or older with HIV. CDR3s include the opening cysteine and the closing phenylalanine or tryptophan. A D gene is named only where the DNA matches it firmly. Only part of the rows carry a size: once, few, many, or a class if the clone is expanded.

clone_size: NA; d_call: NA; j_call: TRBJ1-3; v_call: TRBV4-2; cdr3_nt: TGTGCCAGCAGCCAAGGGGAAACAGCCGGAAACACCATATATTTT; cdr3_aa: CASSQGETAGNTIYF
clone_size: NA; d_call: TRBD1; j_call: TRBJ1-5; v_call: TRBV6-1; cdr3_nt: TGTGCCAGCCTAAAAGGGGGCAGCAGCAATCAGCCCCAGCATTTT; cdr3_aa: CASLKGGSSNQPQHF
clone_size: NA; d_call: NA; j_call: TRBJ1-1; v_call: TRBV4-2; cdr3_nt: TGTGCCAGCAGCCAAGTTATGGACACTGAAGCTTTCTTT; cdr3_aa: CASSQVMDTEAFF
clone_size: few; d_call: NA; j_call: TRBJ2-3; v_call: TRBV7-3; cdr3_nt: TGTGCCAGCAGCACCCCCGAGGACAGCAACACAGATACGCAGTATTTT; cdr3_aa: CASSTPEDSNTDTQYF
clone_size: NA; d_call: NA; j_call: TRBJ2-7; v_call: TRBV7-9; cdr3_nt: TGTGCCAGCAGCCTCCCGGGACTCGAGCAGTACTTC; cdr3_aa: CASSLPGLEQYF
clone_size: NA; d_call: TRBD2; j_call: TRBJ2-2; v_call: TRBV14; cdr3_nt: TGTGCCAGCAGCCAAGGGGGAGTTCTAGCGGGCTACACCGGGGAGCTGTTTTTT; cdr3_aa: CASSQGGVLAGYTGELFF
clone_size: NA; d_call: TRBD1; j_call: TRBJ1-5; v_call: TRBV6-5; cdr3_nt: TGTGCCAGCAGAGGGGGCTTCGAGCCCCAGCATTTT; cdr3_aa: CASRGGFEPQHF
clone_size: few; d_call: TRBD2; j_call: TRBJ2-7; v_call: TRBV27; cdr3_nt: TGTGCCAGCAGTATGACTAGCATCCACGAGCAGTACTTC; cdr3_aa: CASSMTSIHEQYF
clone_size: NA; d_call: TRBD2; j_call: TRBJ2-5; v_call: TRBV27; cdr3_nt: TGTGCCAGCAGCTATAGCGGGTTCCAAGAGACCCAGTACTTC; cdr3_aa: CASSYSGFQETQYF
clone_size: NA; d_call: NA; j_call: TRBJ2-2; v_call: TRBV27; cdr3_nt: TGTGCCAGCAGTTTCATCGGGACGAACACCGGGGAGCTGTTTTTT; cdr3_aa: CASSFIGTNTGELFF
clone_size: NA; d_call: NA; j_call: TRBJ1-2; v_call: TRBV7-2; cdr3_nt: TGTGCCAGCAGCCCTGACAGCTATGGCTACACCTTC; cdr3_aa: CASSPDSYGYTF
clone_size: NA; d_call: NA; j_call: TRBJ2-7; v_call: TRBV5-1; cdr3_nt: TGCGCCAGCAGCTTGGAGAGGGATTTCAACGAGCAGTACTTC; cdr3_aa: CASSLERDFNEQYF
clone_size: large; d_call: NA; j_call: TRBJ1-1; v_call: TRBV6-6; cdr3_nt: TGTGCCAGCAGTTCGAACACTGAAGCTTTCTTT; cdr3_aa: CASSSNTEAFF
clone_size: NA; d_call: NA; j_call: TRBJ2-2; v_call: TRBV21-1; cdr3_nt: TGTGCCAGCAGCAGAAGGGGGAAGGGACAGGAGAAATTAAGGGAGCTGTTTTTT; cdr3_aa: CASSRRGKGQEKLRELFF
clone_size: NA; d_call: TRBD2; j_call: TRBJ2-5; v_call: TRBV5-1; cdr3_nt: TGCGCCAGCAGCTCGCCAGCGGGAGGTTCTGAGACCCAGTACTTC; cdr3_aa: CASSSPAGGSETQYF
clone_size: NA; d_call: NA; j_call: TRBJ2-7; v_call: TRBV5-1; cdr3_nt: TGCGCCAGCAGCTTGAGCGGCTACGAGCAGTACTTC; cdr3_aa: CASSLSGYEQYF
clone_size: NA; d_call: TRBD2; j_call: TRBJ2-7; v_call: TRBV5-1; cdr3_nt: TGCGCCAGCAGCCCTAGCGGGACCCTCTACGAGCAGTACTTC; cdr3_aa: CASSPSGTLYEQYF
clone_size: NA; d_call: TRBD1; j_call: TRBJ1-2; v_call: TRBV5-1; cdr3_nt: TGCGCCAGCAGCGCGATCGGGACAGGAGGATATGGCTACACCTTC; cdr3_aa: CASSAIGTGGYGYTF
clone_size: NA; d_call: NA; j_call: TRBJ1-2; v_call: TRBV28; cdr3_nt: TGTGCCAGCAGTTACTCTACAGCAACCTATGGCTACACCTTC; cdr3_aa: CASSYSTATYGYTF
clone_size: few; d_call: TRBD2; j_call: TRBJ2-5; v_call: TRBV4-3; cdr3_nt: TGCGCCAGCAGCCAAGATCGGGGACTAGCGGGAGGGGTTCCAGAGACCCAGTACTTC; cdr3_aa: CASSQDRGLAGGVPETQYF
clone_size: NA; d_call: NA; j_call: TRBJ2-7; v_call: TRBV28; cdr3_nt: TGTGCCAGCCCAAAGACCGAGCAGTACTTC; cdr3_aa: CASPKTEQYF
clone_size: NA; d_call: NA; j_call: TRBJ2-7; v_call: TRBV7-8; cdr3_nt: TGTGCCAGCAGATCCGCGCTCGACCACGAGCAGTACTTC; cdr3_aa: CASRSALDHEQYF
clone_size: NA; d_call: NA; j_call: TRBJ2-7; v_call: TRBV27; cdr3_nt: TGTGCCAGCAGTTTATCGAACGGCTTCTCCTACGAGCAGTACTTC; cdr3_aa: CASSLSNGFSYEQYF
clone_size: NA; d_call: TRBD1; j_call: TRBJ2-2; v_call: TRBV27; cdr3_nt: TGTGCCAGCAGTTTCGGGCAGGGGGCAGACGGGGAGCTGTTTTTT; cdr3_aa: CASSFGQGADGELFF
clone_size: NA; d_call: NA; j_call: TRBJ2-4; v_call: TRBV15; cdr3_nt: TGTGCCACCCGTCTGGGGGGGGCACAAAACATTCAGTACTTC; cdr3_aa: CATRLGGAQNIQYF
clone_size: NA; d_call: NA; j_call: TRBJ2-2; v_call: TRBV5-4; cdr3_nt: TGTGCCAGCAGCTTGGCCGGGGGGCGGACCGGGGAGCTGTTTTTT; cdr3_aa: CASSLAGGRTGELFF
clone_size: once; d_call: TRBD2; j_call: TRBJ2-1; v_call: TRBV19; cdr3_nt: TGTGCCAGTAGCACTAGCGGGATAGTCAATGAGCAGTTCTTC; cdr3_aa: CASSTSGIVNEQFF
clone_size: NA; d_call: NA; j_call: TRBJ2-7; v_call: TRBV30; cdr3_nt: TGTGCCTGGAGTGTAGGGACGTACGAGCAGTACTTC; cdr3_aa: CAWSVGTYEQYF
clone_size: NA; d_call: NA; j_call: TRBJ2-1; v_call: TRBV27; cdr3_nt: TGTGCCAGCAGTTTTCAGAGGAATGAGCAGTTCTTC; cdr3_aa: CASSFQRNEQFF
clone_size: few; d_call: NA; j_call: TRBJ2-1; v_call: TRBV7-9; cdr3_nt: TGTGCCAGCAGCGACGCCGGGACATTCTCTGTTGAGCAGTTCTTC; cdr3_aa: CASSDAGTFSVEQFF
clone_size: NA; d_call: NA; j_call: TRBJ1-5; v_call: TRBV7-2; cdr3_nt: TGTGCCAGCAGCATTCCGACCCAGGGTCAGCCCCAGCATTTT; cdr3_aa: CASSIPTQGQPQHF
clone_size: NA; d_call: NA; j_call: TRBJ2-1; v_call: TRBV29-1; cdr3_nt: TGCAGCGTTGACCCCGGGGTTGACAATGAGCAGTTCTTC; cdr3_aa: CSVDPGVDNEQFF
clone_size: NA; d_call: NA; j_call: TRBJ1-2; v_call: TRBV5-1; cdr3_nt: TGCGCCAGCAGCTCCCGGACGGATAACTATGGCTACACCTTC; cdr3_aa: CASSSRTDNYGYTF
clone_size: once; d_call: TRBD1; j_call: TRBJ1-2; v_call: TRBV6-4; cdr3_nt: TGTGCCAGCAGTCCCGCTACGACAGGGGAGGGCGGCTACACCTTC; cdr3_aa: CASSPATTGEGGYTF
clone_size: NA; d_call: NA; j_call: TRBJ2-7; v_call: TRBV10-1; cdr3_nt: TGCGCCAGCAGTGAGTCGGCGGGGAAAGATGGACAGGTGAGGTCCTACGAGCAGTACTTC; cdr3_aa: CASSESAGKDGQVRSYEQYF
clone_size: NA; d_call: TRBD2; j_call: TRBJ2-1; v_call: TRBV7-3; cdr3_nt: TGTGCCAGCAGTCTGACTAGCGTCAATGAGCAGTTCTTC; cdr3_aa: CASSLTSVNEQFF
clone_size: NA; d_call: TRBD1; j_call: TRBJ2-1; v_call: TRBV19; cdr3_nt: TGTGCCAGTAGTATGCGCGGGACAGGGTTCGCCTACAATGAGCAGTTCTTC; cdr3_aa: CASSMRGTGFAYNEQFF
clone_size: NA; d_call: NA; j_call: TRBJ2-1; v_call: TRBV5-8; cdr3_nt: TGTGCCAGCAGCAGCCGGGATTTTGGCGCGGGGACCTACAATGAGCAGTTCTTC; cdr3_aa: CASSSRDFGAGTYNEQFF
clone_size: once; d_call: NA; j_call: TRBJ2-3; v_call: TRBV9; cdr3_nt: TGTGCCAGCAGCCGTCTATCTCTAAAAGATACGCAGTATTTT; cdr3_aa: CASSRLSLKDTQYF
clone_size: NA; d_call: NA; j_call: TRBJ2-1; v_call: TRBV5-1; cdr3_nt: TGCGCCAGCAGCCTCACTAGTAGCTCCTACAATGAGCAGTTCTTC; cdr3_aa: CASSLTSSSYNEQFF
clone_size: NA; d_call: TRBD1; j_call: TRBJ2-7; v_call: TRBV2; cdr3_nt: TGTGCCAGCAAGACAGGGTACTACGAGCAGTACTTC; cdr3_aa: CASKTGYYEQYF
clone_size: NA; d_call: TRBD2; j_call: TRBJ2-3; v_call: TRBV25-1; cdr3_nt: TGTGCCAGCAAACAAGCGGGGAGCACAGATACGCAGTATTTT; cdr3_aa: CASKQAGSTDTQYF
clone_size: NA; d_call: NA; j_call: TRBJ1-1; v_call: TRBV6-6; cdr3_nt: TGTGCCAGCAGCACCACAGGGATGAACACTGAAGCTTTCTTT; cdr3_aa: CASSTTGMNTEAFF
clone_size: few; d_call: NA; j_call: TRBJ2-2; v_call: TRBV6-6; cdr3_nt: TGTGCCAGCAGTGACACAACCACCGGGGAGCTGTTTTTT; cdr3_aa: CASSDTTTGELFF